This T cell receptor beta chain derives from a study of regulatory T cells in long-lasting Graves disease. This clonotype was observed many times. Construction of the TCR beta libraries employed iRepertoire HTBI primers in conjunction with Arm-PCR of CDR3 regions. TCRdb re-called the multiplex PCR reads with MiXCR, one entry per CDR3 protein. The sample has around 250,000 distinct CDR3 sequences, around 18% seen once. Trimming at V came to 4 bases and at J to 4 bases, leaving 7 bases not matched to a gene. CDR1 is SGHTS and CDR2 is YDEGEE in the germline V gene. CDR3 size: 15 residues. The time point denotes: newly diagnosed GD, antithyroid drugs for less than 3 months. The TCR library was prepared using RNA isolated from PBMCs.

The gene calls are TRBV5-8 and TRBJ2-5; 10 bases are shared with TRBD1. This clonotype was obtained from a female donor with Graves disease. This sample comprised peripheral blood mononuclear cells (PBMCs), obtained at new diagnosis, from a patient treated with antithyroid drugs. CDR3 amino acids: CASSLAGTGAETQYF. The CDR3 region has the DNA TGTGCCAGCAGCCTGGCCGGGACAGGGGCAGAGACCCAGTACTTC.